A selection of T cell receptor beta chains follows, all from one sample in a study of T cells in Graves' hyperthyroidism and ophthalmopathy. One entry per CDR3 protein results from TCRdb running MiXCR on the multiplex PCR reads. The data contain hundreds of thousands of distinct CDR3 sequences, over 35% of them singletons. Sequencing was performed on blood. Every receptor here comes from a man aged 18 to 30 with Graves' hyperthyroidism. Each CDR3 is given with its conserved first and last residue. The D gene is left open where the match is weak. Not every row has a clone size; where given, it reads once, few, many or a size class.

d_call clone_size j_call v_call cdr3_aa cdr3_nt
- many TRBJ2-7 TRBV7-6 CASSLGGETYEQYF TGTGCCAGCAGCTTAGGAGGGGAGACCTACGAGCAGTACTTC
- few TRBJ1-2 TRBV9 CASSVYNGGEGSGYTF TGTGCCAGCAGCGTATATAATGGAGGCGAAGGGAGTGGCTACACCTTC
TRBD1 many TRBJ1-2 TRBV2 CASRGNTGTAYGYTF TGTGCCAGCAGGGGTAACACCGGGACAGCCTATGGCTACACCTTC
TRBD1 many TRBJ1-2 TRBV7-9 CASSPGQAYYGYTF TGTGCCAGCAGCCCCGGACAGGCTTACTATGGCTACACCTTC
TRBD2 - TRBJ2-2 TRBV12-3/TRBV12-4 CASTEYRSGVNTGELFF TGTGCCAGCACCGAGTATCGTAGCGGGGTGAACACCGGGGAGCTGTTTTTT
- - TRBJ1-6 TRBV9 CASSPPDRSRSPLHF TGTGCCAGCAGTCCCCCGGACAGAAGCCGGTCACCCCTCCACTTT
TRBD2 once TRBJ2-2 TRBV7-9 CAGKGLAPGELFF TGTGCCGGAAAAGGACTAGCGCCCGGGGAGCTGTTTTTT
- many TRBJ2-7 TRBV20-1 CSARGQYF TGCAGTGCTAGGGGACAGTACTTC
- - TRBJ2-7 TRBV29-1 CSVRTEAYEQYF TGCAGCGTTAGGACAGAAGCGTACGAGCAGTACTTC
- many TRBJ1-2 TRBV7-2 CASSVTGPTYGYTF TGTGCCAGCAGCGTTACCGGGCCCACCTATGGCTACACCTTC
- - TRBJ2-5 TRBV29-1 CSGLGMDSSETQYF TGCAGCGGCCTGGGGATGGATTCTTCGGAGACCCAGTACTTC
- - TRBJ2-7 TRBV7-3 CAQGRNYYEQYF TGTGCTCAGGGGCGGAACTACTACGAGCAGTACTTC
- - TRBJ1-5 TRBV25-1 CARPVGTQDQPQHF TGTGCTAGACCAGTAGGGACACAAGATCAGCCCCAGCATTTT
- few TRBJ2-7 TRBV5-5 CASGPRGRANYEQYF TGCGCCAGCGGGCCTCGGGGCAGGGCGAACTACGAGCAGTACTTC
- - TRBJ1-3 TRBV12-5 CASGQTDSSGNTIYF TGTGCTAGTGGCCAGACGGACAGCTCTGGAAACACCATATATTTT
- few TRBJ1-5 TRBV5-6 CASSLGWGGDQPQHF TGTGCCAGCAGCTTGGGGTGGGGCGGCGATCAGCCCCAGCATTTT
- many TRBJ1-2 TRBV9 CASSLTQQDYYGYTF TGTGCCAGCAGCCTCACCCAACAAGATTACTATGGCTACACCTTC
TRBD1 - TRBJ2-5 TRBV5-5 CASSKTGQETQYF TGTGCCAGCAGCAAGACAGGGCAAGAGACCCAGTACTTC
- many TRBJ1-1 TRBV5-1 CASSLTVGHTEAFF TGCGCCAGCAGCCTGACCGTTGGCCACACTGAAGCTTTCTTT
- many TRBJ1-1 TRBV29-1 CSVRAGGLNTEAFF TGCAGCGTTCGAGCGGGCGGCCTGAACACTGAAGCTTTCTTT
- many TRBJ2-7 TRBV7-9 CASCSLASYEQYF TGTGCCAGCTGTTCACTAGCCTCCTACGAGCAGTACTTC
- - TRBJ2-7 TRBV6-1 CASSYHELGEQYF TGTGCCAGCAGTTACCACGAGCTGGGGGAGCAGTACTTC
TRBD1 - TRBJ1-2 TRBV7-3 CASSHGTGIYGYTF TGTGCCAGCAGCCACGGGACAGGAATCTATGGCTACACCTTC
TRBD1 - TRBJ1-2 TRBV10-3 CAISSTGAESNYGYTF TGTGCCATCAGTTCGACAGGGGCAGAGAGTAACTATGGCTACACCTTC
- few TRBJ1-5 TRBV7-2 CASSTGRYNQPQHF TGTGCCAGCAGCACTGGAAGGTACAATCAGCCCCAGCATTTT
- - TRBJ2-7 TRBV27 CASSRDLRRSEQYF TGTGCCAGCTCACGGGACCTTCGTAGGAGCGAGCAGTACTTC
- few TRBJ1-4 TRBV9 CASSGEGINEKLFF TGTGCCAGCAGCGGAGAGGGAATCAATGAAAAACTGTTTTTT
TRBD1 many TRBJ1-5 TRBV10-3 CAISAQGGFNQPQHF TGTGCCATCAGTGCACAGGGGGGGTTCAATCAGCCCCAGCATTTT
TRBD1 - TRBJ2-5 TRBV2 CASSYGTGGMETQYF TGTGCCAGCAGTTACGGGACAGGGGGCATGGAGACCCAGTACTTC
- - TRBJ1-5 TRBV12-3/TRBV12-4 CASAGGNSNQPQHF TGTGCCAGCGCTGGAGGGAATAGCAATCAGCCCCAGCATTTT
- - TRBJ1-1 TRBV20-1 CSASSLEGSGTEAFF TGCAGTGCTAGCTCCCTGGAAGGGAGTGGCACTGAAGCTTTCTTT
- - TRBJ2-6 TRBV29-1 CSDLETSGANVLTF TGCAGCGACCTAGAGACCTCTGGGGCCAACGTCCTGACTTTC
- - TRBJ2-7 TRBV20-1 CSASKGSSYEQYF TGCAGTGCTAGTAAAGGGAGCTCCTACGAGCAGTACTTC
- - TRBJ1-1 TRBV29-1 CSAAEGALSNTEAFF TGCAGCGCCGCCGAGGGAGCCCTATCGAACACTGAAGCTTTCTTT
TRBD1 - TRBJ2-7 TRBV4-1 CASSQDGTAPQYF TGCGCCAGCAGCCAAGACGGGACAGCCCCGCAGTACTTC
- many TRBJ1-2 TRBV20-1 CSARGQRDNYGYTF TGCAGTGCTAGAGGGCAGCGCGATAACTATGGCTACACCTTC
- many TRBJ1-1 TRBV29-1 CSVVGENTEAFF TGCAGCGTTGTCGGGGAGAACACTGAAGCTTTCTTT
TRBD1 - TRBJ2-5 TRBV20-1 CSGSDREETQYF TGCAGTGGATCGGACAGGGAAGAGACCCAGTACTTC
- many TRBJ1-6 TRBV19 CASRHNNSPLHF TGTGCCAGTAGGCATAATAATTCACCCCTCCACTTT